Listed below are T cell receptor beta chains from one sample, sequenced in a study of T cell changes during pregnancy in multiple sclerosis. This table comes from immunoSEQ multiplex PCR, and its TCRdb copy is limited to in-frame clones, with some not included. The sample consists of about 36,000 clones, 93% of them appearing once. Material: CD4+ T cells from peripheral blood mononuclear cells, obtained in the first trimester of pregnancy. These receptors originate from a female donor with multiple sclerosis, enrolled in a pregnancy study. Both conserved end residues are part of each CDR3. A D gene is named only where the DNA matches it firmly. Only some rows state a clone size, as once, few, many or a class for expanded clones.

d_gene,j_gene,v_gene,abundance,CDR3aa,CDR3nt
-,TRBJ1-1,TRBV7-9,-,CASSLVPQNTEAFF,TGTGCCAGCAGCTTAGTTCCACAAAACACTGAAGCTTTCTTT
TRBD1,TRBJ1-6,TRBV9,-,CASSALLGQARRQNSPLHF,TGTGCCAGCAGCGCCCTCCTTGGACAGGCCCGCCGTCAAAATTCACCCCTCCACTTT
TRBD1,TRBJ1-2,TRBV11-1,-,CASSPRGLGYGYTF,TGTGCCAGCAGCCCCAGGGGGCTTGGCTATGGCTACACCTTC
TRBD2,TRBJ2-1,TRBV4-1,-,CASSQGGPGTSGRRGNEQFF,TGCGCCAGCAGCCAAGGGGGGCCCGGGACTAGCGGGAGGCGGGGCAATGAGCAGTTCTTC
-,TRBJ2-1,TRBV7-2,-,CASSIALGDEQFF,TGTGCCAGCAGCATCGCCCTAGGGGATGAGCAGTTCTTC
TRBD2,TRBJ2-7,TRBV27,once,CASSLRGEPAQNEQYF,TGTGCCAGCAGTTTGCGGGGGGAACCCGCTCAGAACGAGCAGTACTTC
TRBD2,TRBJ2-7,TRBV6-5,-,CASSYSSSGSSGEQYF,TGTGCCAGCAGTTACTCTTCTAGCGGGAGTTCTGGAGAGCAGTACTTC
TRBD2,TRBJ2-1,TRBV5-4,-,CASRSGTSRPNEQFF,TGTGCCAGCAGATCCGGGACTAGTCGTCCCAATGAGCAGTTCTTC
-,TRBJ2-2,TRBV7-3,once,CASSVRTGPGELFF,TGTGCCAGCAGCGTACGGACTGGACCCGGGGAGCTGTTTTTT
TRBD1,TRBJ2-2,TRBV2,-,CASTLTGAFNTGELFF,TGTGCCAGCACTTTAACAGGGGCCTTCAACACCGGGGAGCTGTTTTTT
TRBD2,TRBJ2-2,TRBV7-9,-,CASSLGGGNTGELFF,TGTGCCAGCAGCTTAGGCGGGGGAAACACCGGGGAGCTGTTTTTT
TRBD1,TRBJ1-6,TRBV23-1,-,CASSQSPDRESPLHF,TGCGCCAGCAGTCAATCCCCGGACAGGGAGTCACCCCTCCACTTT
-,TRBJ2-7,TRBV19,-,CASSPQEGVYEQYF,TGTGCCAGTAGTCCACAGGAGGGCGTCTACGAGCAGTACTTC
TRBD1,TRBJ1-2,TRBV18,-,CASSPVGQATYGYTF,TGTGCCAGCTCACCAGTAGGACAGGCGACCTATGGCTACACCTTC
-,TRBJ1-2,TRBV9,-,CASSVAGAEGYTF,TGTGCCAGCAGCGTAGCAGGGGCGGAAGGCTACACCTTC
TRBD1,TRBJ1-4,TRBV11-2,-,CASSLDRGPNEKLFF,TGTGCCAGCAGTTTGGACAGGGGGCCGAATGAAAAACTGTTTTTT
-,TRBJ1-2,TRBV28,-,CASSLTGVGYTF,TGTGCCAGCAGTCTGACAGGTGTCGGCTACACCTTC
TRBD1,TRBJ2-5,TRBV4-2,-,CASSQQGASGETQYF,TGTGCCAGCAGCCAACAGGGGGCAAGCGGAGAGACCCAGTACTTC
-,TRBJ1-4,TRBV5-5,-,CASSSWTGGDRKEKLFF,TGTGCCAGCAGCTCCTGGACCGGGGGGGATAGGAAGGAAAAACTGTTTTTT
-,TRBJ2-6,TRBV27,-,CASSALLWAGRTHSGANVLTF,TGTGCCAGCAGTGCGCTCCTCTGGGCAGGGCGTACCCACTCTGGGGCCAACGTCCTGACTTTC
-,TRBJ1-2,TRBV5-1,-,CASSLVPGTQANYGYTF,TGCGCCAGCAGCTTGGTTCCAGGGACTCAGGCTAACTATGGCTACACCTTC
-,TRBJ2-5,TRBV7-3,-,CASSLSPGPQETQYF,TGTGCCAGCAGCTTATCGCCAGGCCCTCAAGAGACCCAGTACTTC
-,TRBJ1-2,TRBV5-1,-,CASSSTGIYGYTF,TGCGCCAGCAGCTCTACAGGGATCTATGGCTACACCTTC
-,TRBJ2-1,TRBV18,-,CASSPPSGNEQFF,TGTGCCAGCTCACCACCGTCGGGGAATGAGCAGTTCTTC
-,TRBJ1-1,TRBV27,-,CASSLFGSAGLNTEAFF,TGTGCCAGCAGTTTATTCGGTTCCGCAGGGCTGAACACTGAAGCTTTCTTT
-,TRBJ1-1,TRBV6-6,-,CASSVRPGDTEAFF,TGTGCCAGCAGCGTCAGGCCCGGGGACACTGAAGCTTTCTTT
-,TRBJ1-2,TRBV6-5,-,CASYPTGSNYGYTF,TGTGCCAGCTACCCCACCGGGTCGAACTATGGCTACACCTTC
-,TRBJ2-3,TRBV4-1,few,CASSHGLGRASTDTQYF,TGCGCCAGCAGCCATGGACTCGGAAGGGCCAGCACAGATACGCAGTATTTT
-,TRBJ2-2,TRBV4-3,once,CASSQDRTFNTGELFF,TGCGCCAGCAGCCAAGATAGGACATTCAACACCGGGGAGCTGTTTTTT
TRBD2,TRBJ2-3,TRBV7-9,-,CASSLGRAGGHTDTQYF,TGTGCCAGCAGCTTAGGCCGGGCGGGGGGTCACACAGATACGCAGTATTTT
-,TRBJ1-3,TRBV19,-,CASSRGGNTIYF,TGTGCCAGTAGTCGCGGTGGAAACACCATATATTTT
-,TRBJ2-2,TRBV19,once,CASSMKGGITGELFF,TGTGCCAGTAGTATGAAAGGAGGGATCACCGGGGAGCTGTTTTTT
TRBD1,TRBJ2-7,TRBV6-5,-,CASRLDRAGEQYF,TGTGCCAGCAGACTGGACAGGGCGGGCGAGCAGTACTTC